These 8 T cell receptor beta chains were sequenced from one sample in a study of T cells in Graves' hyperthyroidism and ophthalmopathy. Researchers took RNA transcripts and amplified the TCR beta CDR3 regions from them. First-round RT-PCR targeting the TCR CDR3 was performed with the HTBI primer set. In TCRdb, the multiplex PCR reads were re-called with MiXCR into one record per CDR3 protein. The sample contains hundreds of thousands of distinct CDR3 sequences, about 15% of which appear only once. The sample taken for sequencing was blood. The receptors were sampled from a woman under 30 with Graves' hyperthyroidism.

This clonotype was seen a few times. The chain recombines TRBV15 with TRBJ1-1, with 10 bases identical to TRBD1. V was clipped by 1 base and J by 7 bases; unmatched bases: 6. CDR1 is LNHNV, CDR2 YYDKDF, per germline (reference sequence). CDR3 length equals 15 residues. The CDR3: CATSRAWTGGFEAFF. The CDR3 bases are TGTGCCACCAGCAGAGCCTGGACAGGGGGTTTTGAAGCTTTCTTT. Variable domain in full (rest from reference TRBV15 and TRBJ1-1): DAMVIQNPRYQVTQFGKPVTLSCSQTLNHNVMYWYQQKSSQAPKLLFHYYDKDFNNEADTPDNFQSRRPNTSFCFLDIRSPGLGDTAMYLCATSRAWTGGFEAFFGQGTRLTVV.

This clonotype was counted many times. The V and J genes are TRBV20-1 and TRBJ2-3, with D tentatively TRBD1 or TRBD2 (5 bases each). V was shortened by 6 bases and J by 2 bases, with 15 bases between the two germline ends. Germline V lookup: CDR1 DFQATT, CDR2 SNEGSKA (reference sequence). This CDR3 comprises 14 residues. CDR3 residues: CSADPGTVTDTQYF. The CDR3 DNA reads as TGCAGTGCCGACCCCGGGACGGTCACAGATACGCAGTATTTT.

This clonotype was counted only a few times. This may be a read error, as it is one base from a much larger clone. The chain has TRBV28 and TRBJ2-7; TRBD2 aligns across 10 bases. The junction had 12 bases not matched to a gene; V was cut back by 5 bases and J by 5 bases. In germline, CDR1 is MDHEN, CDR2 SYDVKM. This CDR3 comprises 16 residues. The CDR3 is CASSPSLAGGVHEQYF. CDR3 sequence (DNA): TGTGCCAGCAGTCCCTCCTTAGCGGGAGGCGTCCACGAGCAGTACTTC.

The J gene is TRBJ2-7, the V gene TRBV19, with 10 bases lining up with TRBD2. Germline lookup yields CDR1 LNHDA and CDR2 SQIVND (reference sequence). The CDR3 runs 19 residues. Trimming cost V 3 bases and J 4 bases; bases outside gene matches: 18. The CDR3 sequence: CASSMRPPSGSTTAYEQYF. Here the CDR3 DNA reads TGTGCCAGTAGTATGCGCCCCCCTAGCGGGAGCACCACGGCGTACGAGCAGTACTTC.

Many counts were recorded for this clonotype. The chain has TRBV12-3 or TRBV12-4 and TRBJ2-4, with 7 nucleotides matching TRBD1. The CDR3 loop spans 12 amino acids. V dropped 7 bases and J dropped 6; count of bases not matched to a gene: 3. The CDR3 nucleotides read TGTGCCAGCAAAGGGACAGCAAACATTCAGTACTTC. Translated, it gives CASKGTANIQYF.

Here the CDR3 DNA reads TGTGCCAGCACCTCTTGGGACCTAAGCTCTGGGGCCAACGTCCTGACTTTC. Amino acid sequence: CASTSWDLSSGANVLTF. The chain uses TRBV28 and TRBJ2-6, with D perhaps TRBD1 or TRBD2 (5 bases each). Trimming cost V 7 bases and J 0 bases, with 16 bases left between them. The CDR3 is 17 amino acids. Germline CDR1 is MDHEN and CDR2 is SYDVKM. The full variable domain, its missing parts supplied by reference TRBV28 and TRBJ2-6, is DVKVTQSSRYLVKRTGEKVFLECVQDMDHENMFWYRQDPGLGLRLIYFSYDVKMKEKGDIPEGYSVSREKKERFSLILESASTNQTSMYLCASTSWDLSSGANVLTFGAGSRLTVL.

This clonotype appeared many times. J is TRBJ1-1 and V is TRBV24-1; 7 bases align to TRBD1. Germline loops: CDR1 KGHDR, CDR2 SFDVKD. The CDR3 has 15 amino acids. V lost 4 bases to trimming and J lost 1 base; unmatched junction nucleotides: 5. The CDR3 reads CATSDPGQPNTEAFF. The CDR3 DNA sequence: TGTGCCACCAGTGACCCGGGACAGCCGAACACTGAAGCTTTCTTT.

This clonotype was recorded many times. The gene calls are TRBV6-1 and TRBJ2-3; the match to TRBD2 covers 8 bases. Germline assignment: CDR1 MNHNS and CDR2 SASEGT. The CDR3 extends over 15 amino acids. The trim removed 7 bases at V and 2 bases at J, leaving 8 bases unmatched. As DNA, the CDR3 is TGTGCCAGCACCAACGCGGGACTAGTCACAGATACGCAGTATTTT. Translation: CASTNAGLVTDTQYF.